The 6 T cell receptor beta chains presented below share a single source sample, sequenced in a study of shared clonotypes between healthy human individuals. The data were produced by immunoSEQ multiplex PCR, yet TCRdb's version contains in-frame clones alone and is incomplete. The sample includes about 2,500,000 clones, more than 90% of them seen just once. Sequenced material: naive CD4+ T cells sorted from blood. Subset here: CD45RA+ positively selected. All receptors come from a man between 18 and 35 years old in good health.

The chain joins TRBV6-6 to TRBJ2-3; a possible D gene is TRBD2 (6 bases). This CDR3 has 14 amino acids. Germline values: CDR1 MNHNY, CDR2 SVGAGI (reference sequence). V was trimmed by 0 bases and J by 4 bases, leaving 8 bases between them. CDR3 sequence reads: CASSYSIAADTQYF. DNA for the CDR3: TGTGCCAGCAGTTACTCGATAGCGGCAGATACGCAGTATTTT.

This clone was seen a handful of times. The chain links TRBV6-5 to TRBJ1-5; D is unresolved. Trimming stripped 0 bases from V and 6 bases from J, with 9 bases between. Germline V lookup: CDR1 MNHEY, CDR2 SVGAGI. This CDR3 contains 14 residues. The chain's CDR3 is CASSYSLSGQPQHF. CDR3 nucleotides: TGTGCCAGCAGTTACTCGTTGTCGGGTCAGCCCCAGCATTTT.

The V call is TRBV4-3, the J call TRBJ2-5, with TRBD2 as a possible D gene (5 bases). This CDR3 is 15 amino acids long. The germline V gene has CDR1 LGHNA and CDR2 YSLEER. Trimming pared 0 bases from V and 8 bases from J, leaving 16 bases between. CDR3 residues: CASSQEAASSGTQYF. The DNA of the CDR3 is TGCGCCAGCAGCCAAGAGGCCGCCTCCTCGGGAACCCAGTACTTC.

The rearrangement uses TRBV7-2 and TRBJ2-7; TRBD1 might be the D (5 bases). V lost 2 bases and J lost 1, with 9 bases in between. CDR1 and CDR2 from the germline V gene are SGHTA and FQGNSA. This CDR3 comprises 14 residues. The CDR3 reads CASSLMTASYEQYF. Written as DNA, the CDR3 is TGTGCCAGCAGCTTAATGACAGCTTCCTACGAGCAGTACTTC.

This chain joins TRBV5-6 and TRBJ2-2; the match to TRBD1 covers 9 bases. Trimming at V came to 1 base and at J to 5 bases, leaving 6 bases not matched to a gene. The CDR3 is 16 amino acids. Germline V gene data show CDR1 as SGHDT and CDR2 as YYEEEE. In nucleotides, the CDR3 is TGTGCCAGCAGCTTGATTACCGGGACAGGGACCGGGGAGCTGTTTTTT. Its protein product is CASSLITGTGTGELFF.

The chain carries TRBV14 and TRBJ1-1; D uncertain. This CDR3 region has 13 residues. V was cut by 2 bases and J by 0 bases, with 4 bases left in between. Germline CDR1 reads SGHDN; CDR2 reads FVKESK. CDR3 sequence (DNA): TGTGCCAGCAGCCAAATGTTGAACACTGAAGCTTTCTTT. This translates into CASSQMLNTEAFF. Drawing the rest from reference TRBV14 and TRBJ1-1, the complete variable domain is EAGVTQFPSHSVIEKGQTVTLRCDPISGHDNLYWYRRVMGKEIKFLLHFVKESKQDESGMPNNRFLAERTGGTYSTLKVQPAELEDSGVYFCASSQMLNTEAFFGQGTRLTVV.